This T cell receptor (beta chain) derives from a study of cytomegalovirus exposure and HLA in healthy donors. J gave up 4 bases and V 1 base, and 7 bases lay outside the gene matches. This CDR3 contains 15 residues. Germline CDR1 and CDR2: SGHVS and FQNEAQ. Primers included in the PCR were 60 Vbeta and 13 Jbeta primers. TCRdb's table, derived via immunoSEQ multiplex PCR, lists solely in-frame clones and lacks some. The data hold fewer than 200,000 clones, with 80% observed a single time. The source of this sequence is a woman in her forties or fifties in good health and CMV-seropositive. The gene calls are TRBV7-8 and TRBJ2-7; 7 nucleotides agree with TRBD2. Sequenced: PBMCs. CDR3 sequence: CASSLESLAVYEQYF. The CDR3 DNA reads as TGTGCCAGCAGCTTAGAAAGTCTAGCGGTATACGAGCAGTACTTC.